This T cell receptor (beta chain) came from a study of blood T cells in healthy people across ages (dated by TCRdb to 2015 to 2017). Describing the broader study: In model experiments, roughly one uniquely barcoded TCR beta cDNA molecule per two T cells was captured by template switching. To avoid experimental bias, donors of different ages were distributed randomly across sequencing lanes. Using the same blood draw, the study looked at two additional independent replicas of 1 million unique cDNA reads for two donors, one aged 18 to 30 and the other aged 80 or older. The study measured age-related changes in TCR beta repertoire diversity using deep sequencing normalized with unique cDNA molecular identifiers. Donors were grouped into four age groups: young (average roughly 17 years), middle-aged (about 38), aged (about 59) and long-lived (approximately 81).

In the germline V gene (reference sequence), CDR1 corresponds to GTSNPN and CDR2 to SVGIG. The V end loses 1 base and the J end loses 6 bases, and a stretch of 10 bases separates them. The CDR3, cysteine through phenylalanine, is 13 amino acids long. Only the CDR3 region is kept as DNA, spanning 39 bases read in frame from base 1. Receptors were amplified or captured by 5' RACE. Sequencing was carried out with an Illumina HiSeq 2500. A second roughly 7 to 11 cycle PCR used a sample-barcoded 5' primer and a J-beta primer mix. A unique molecular identifier was introduced onto each TCR beta cDNA molecule by a template-switch 5' adaptor carrying 12 random nucleotides. At least 2.5 million CDR3-containing paired-end reads were obtained from each sample. The Mint cDNA synthesis kit, primed by a TRBC-specific oligonucleotide, was used to synthesize first-strand cDNA from all RNA. All cDNA was treated with uracil-DNA glycosylase and then went through a first 18-cycle PCR with the universal primers M1SS and BC2_uni_R. The authors processed their data as follows. For normalization, 1 million high-quality reads were randomly selected from each sample, with every read carrying a distinct molecular identifier. Reads with shared molecular identifiers were discarded instead of being binned into consensus sequences. MiTCR, run with a Q25 quality threshold and the strictest error-elimination algorithm, handled CDR3 identification, clonotype clustering and error correction. Lower-bound total TCR beta diversity was estimated with a nonparametric unseen species model using Euler transformation. The public sequencing data were trimmed at Q25 with fastp and processed into clonotypes with MiXCR by TCRdb, which kept only in-frame beta chains. Each entry is one CDR3 protein sequence, shown with its most common DNA and genes. The V and J calls, along with clone size, are taken from TCRdb and not from the paper's own processing. This sample holds some 1,500,000 distinct CDR3 sequences; roughly 43% were observed only once. The leading ten clones occupy less than 5% of the sample.

Beyond this particular receptor, the publication reports: A strong correlation was found between observed TCR beta diversity and the percentage of naive T cells measured by flow cytometry. Because donor CMV infection status was unknown, age-related changes in expanded clonotypes were potentially confounded. Bulk unsorted PBMC profiling prevented conclusive comparison of naive and antigen-experienced compartments. Observed TCR beta diversity per million T cells fell roughly linearly with age, and a significant reduction was already apparent by age about 43. Total diversity estimates from one million sequenced T cells were considered lower bounds and underestimates. Compared with the aged group, the long-lived group had more naive CD4+ T cells, fewer expanded clones and increased TCR diversity, a pattern suggesting age selection.

Systemically healthy Caucasian individuals from Russia, some 40 in total and aged roughly 6 to 100 years, were included as donors. Ten milliliters of peripheral blood were drawn from each donor into EDTA-treated Vacutainer tubes. Ficoll-Paque density-gradient centrifugation was used to isolate PBMCs, with at least 7 million per sample. Trizol reagent was used to extract total RNA from PBMCs, with at least 5 micrograms per sample. For every donor, an aliquot of PBMCs went through flow cytometry to measure the percentages of naive CD45RAhigh/CD27high T cells. This clonotype was seen a handful of times. Its antigen is unknown. No clone much larger than this one lies a single base away; base qualities are absent.

The TCR comes from a woman in her late teens or twenties in good health. Sequenced input: blood. Here the chain combines TRBV30 and TRBJ1-5; confidence is insufficient to name the D gene. DNA sequence: TGTGCCTGGAGTGCTTCAGGAGGTCAGCCCCAGCATTTT. This yields the protein CAWSASGGQPQHF.